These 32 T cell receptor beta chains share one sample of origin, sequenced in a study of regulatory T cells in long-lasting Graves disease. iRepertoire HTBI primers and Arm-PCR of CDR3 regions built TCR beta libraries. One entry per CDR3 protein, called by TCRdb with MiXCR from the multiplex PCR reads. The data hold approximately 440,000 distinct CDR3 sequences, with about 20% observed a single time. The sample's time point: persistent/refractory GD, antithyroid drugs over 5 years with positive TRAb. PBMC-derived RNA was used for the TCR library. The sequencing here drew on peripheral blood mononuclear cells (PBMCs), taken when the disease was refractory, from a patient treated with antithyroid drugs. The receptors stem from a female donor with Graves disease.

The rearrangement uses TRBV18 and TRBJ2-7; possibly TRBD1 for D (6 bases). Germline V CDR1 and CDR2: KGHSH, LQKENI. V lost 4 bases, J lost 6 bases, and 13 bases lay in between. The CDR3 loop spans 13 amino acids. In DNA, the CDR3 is TGTGCCAGCTCACTCGCGACAGGACGCGAGCAGTACTTC. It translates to CASSLATGREQYF.

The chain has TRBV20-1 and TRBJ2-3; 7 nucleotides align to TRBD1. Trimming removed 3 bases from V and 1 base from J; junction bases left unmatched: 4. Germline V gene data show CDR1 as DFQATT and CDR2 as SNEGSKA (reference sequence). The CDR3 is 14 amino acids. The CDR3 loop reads CSASRGQGTDTQYF. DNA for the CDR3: TGCAGTGCTAGTCGCGGACAGGGCACAGATACGCAGTATTTT.

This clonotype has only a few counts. The CDR3 region has the DNA TGTGCCAGCAGTTTAGTTGATGAGCAGTTCTTC. This gives the protein CASSLVDEQFF. The rearrangement links TRBV12-3 or TRBV12-4 to TRBJ2-1; D gene uncertain. With 1 base removed from V and 8 bases from J, the gap between germline ends came to 3 bases. There are 11 residues in the CDR3.

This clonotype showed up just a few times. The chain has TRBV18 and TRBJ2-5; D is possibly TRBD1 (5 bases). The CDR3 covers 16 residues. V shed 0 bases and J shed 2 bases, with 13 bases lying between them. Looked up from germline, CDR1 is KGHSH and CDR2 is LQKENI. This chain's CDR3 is CASSPPKTVYQETQYF. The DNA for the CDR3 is TGTGCCAGCTCACCACCGAAGACAGTTTATCAAGAGACCCAGTACTTC.

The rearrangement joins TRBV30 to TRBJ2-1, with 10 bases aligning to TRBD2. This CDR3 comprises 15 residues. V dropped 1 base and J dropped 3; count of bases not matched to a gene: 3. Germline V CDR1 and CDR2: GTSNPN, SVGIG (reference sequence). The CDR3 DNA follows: TGTGCCTGGAGTGAGACTAGCGGGTACTACAATGAGCAGTTCTTC. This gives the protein CAWSETSGYYNEQFF.

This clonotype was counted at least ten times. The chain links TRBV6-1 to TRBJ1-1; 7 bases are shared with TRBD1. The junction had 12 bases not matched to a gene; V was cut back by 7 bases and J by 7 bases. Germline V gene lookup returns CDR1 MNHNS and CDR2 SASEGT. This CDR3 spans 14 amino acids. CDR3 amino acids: CASIRGQTNYEAFF. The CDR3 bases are TGTGCCAGCATCCGGGGACAGACCAATTATGAAGCTTTCTTT.

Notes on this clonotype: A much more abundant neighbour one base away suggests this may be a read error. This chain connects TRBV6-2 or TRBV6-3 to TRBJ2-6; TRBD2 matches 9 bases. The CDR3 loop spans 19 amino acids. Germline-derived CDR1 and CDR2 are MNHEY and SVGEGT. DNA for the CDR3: TGTGCCAGCAGTTACTCGATTAGCGGGGGAACCTCTGGGGCCAACGTCCTGGCTTTC. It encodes CASSYSISGGTSGANVLAF.

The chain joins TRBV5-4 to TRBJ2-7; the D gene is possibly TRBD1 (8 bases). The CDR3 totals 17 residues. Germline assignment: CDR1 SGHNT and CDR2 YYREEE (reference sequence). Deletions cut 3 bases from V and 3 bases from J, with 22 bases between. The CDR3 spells CASSSGAGGPSGYEQYF. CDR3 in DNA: TGTGCCAGCAGCTCTGGGGCAGGGGGCCCTAGCGGCTACGAGCAGTACTTC.

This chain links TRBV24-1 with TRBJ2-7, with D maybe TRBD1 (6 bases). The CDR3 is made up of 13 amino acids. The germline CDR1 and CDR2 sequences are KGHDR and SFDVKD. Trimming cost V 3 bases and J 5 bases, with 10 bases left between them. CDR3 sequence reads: CATSDENRDEQYF. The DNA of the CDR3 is TGTGCCACCAGTGATGAAAACAGGGACGAGCAGTACTTC.

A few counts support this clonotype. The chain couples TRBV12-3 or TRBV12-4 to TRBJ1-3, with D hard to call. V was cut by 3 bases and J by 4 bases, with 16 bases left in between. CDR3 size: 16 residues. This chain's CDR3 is CASSFSPSIPGNTIYF. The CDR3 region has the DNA TGTGCCAGCAGTTTCTCCCCCTCCATTCCCGGAAACACCATATATTTT.

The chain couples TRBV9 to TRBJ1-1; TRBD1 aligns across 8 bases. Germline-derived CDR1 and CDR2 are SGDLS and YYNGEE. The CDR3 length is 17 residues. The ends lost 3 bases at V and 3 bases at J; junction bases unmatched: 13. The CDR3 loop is CASSAKQGGGADTEAFF. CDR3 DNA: TGTGCCAGCAGCGCCAAACAGGGGGGAGGGGCGGACACTGAAGCTTTCTTT.

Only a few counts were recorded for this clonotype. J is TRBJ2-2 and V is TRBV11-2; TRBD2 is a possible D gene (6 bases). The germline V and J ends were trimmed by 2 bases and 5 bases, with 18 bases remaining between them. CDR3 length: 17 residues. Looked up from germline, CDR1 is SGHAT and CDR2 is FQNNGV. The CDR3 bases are TGTGCCAGCAGCTTATCACTAGCATACAGTGGGACCGGGGAGCTGTTTTTT. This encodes CASSLSLAYSGTGELFF.

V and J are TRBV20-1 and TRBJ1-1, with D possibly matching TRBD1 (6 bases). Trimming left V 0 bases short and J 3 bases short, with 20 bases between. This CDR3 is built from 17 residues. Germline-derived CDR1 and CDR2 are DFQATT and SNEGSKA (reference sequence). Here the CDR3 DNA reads TGCAGTGCTAGAGATTCGGGGGCAGTGGTTTTGTACACTGAAGCTTTCTTT. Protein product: CSARDSGAVVLYTEAFF.

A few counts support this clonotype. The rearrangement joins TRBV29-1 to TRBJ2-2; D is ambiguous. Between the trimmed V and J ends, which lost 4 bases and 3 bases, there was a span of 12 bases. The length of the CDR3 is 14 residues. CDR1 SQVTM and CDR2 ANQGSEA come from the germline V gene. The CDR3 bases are TGCAGCGTTGTGCCCGGGCCCGACACCGGGGAGCTGTTTTTT. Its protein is CSVVPGPDTGELFF.

The CDR3 sequence: CSARVIGLAASYNEQFF. The CDR3 bases are TGCAGTGCTAGAGTAATCGGACTAGCGGCCTCCTACAATGAGCAGTTCTTC. The V gene is TRBV20-1, the J gene TRBJ2-1; 10 bases are shared with TRBD2. J was trimmed by 0 bases and V by 1 base; bases with no gene match: 6. The CDR3 contains 17 residues. Germline V gives CDR1 DFQATT, CDR2 SNEGSKA (reference sequence).

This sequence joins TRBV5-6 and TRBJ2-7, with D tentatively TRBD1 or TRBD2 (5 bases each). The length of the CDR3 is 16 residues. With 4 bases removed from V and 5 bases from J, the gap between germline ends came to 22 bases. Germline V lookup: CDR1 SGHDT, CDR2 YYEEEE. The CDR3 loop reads CASSGASGLRVNEQYF. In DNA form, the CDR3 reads TGTGCCAGCAGCGGAGCTTCGGGGCTGAGGGTTAACGAGCAGTACTTC.

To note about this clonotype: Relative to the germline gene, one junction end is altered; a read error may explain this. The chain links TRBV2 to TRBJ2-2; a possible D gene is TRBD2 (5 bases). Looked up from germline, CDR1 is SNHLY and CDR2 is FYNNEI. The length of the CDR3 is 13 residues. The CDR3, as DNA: TGTGCCAGCAATACAGCGAACACCGGGGAGCTGTCTTTT. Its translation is CASNTANTGELSF.

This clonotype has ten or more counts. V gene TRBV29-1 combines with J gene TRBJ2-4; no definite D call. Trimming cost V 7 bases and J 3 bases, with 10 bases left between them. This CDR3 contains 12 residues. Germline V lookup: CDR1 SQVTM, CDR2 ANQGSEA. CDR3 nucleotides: TGCAGCGCTCGATGGGGCAAAAACATTCAGTACTTC. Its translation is CSARWGKNIQYF. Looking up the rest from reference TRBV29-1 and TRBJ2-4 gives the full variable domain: SAVISQKPSRDICQRGTSLTIQCQVDSQVTMMFWYRQQPGQSLTLIATANQGSEATYESGFVIDKFPISRPNLTFSTLTVSNMSPEDSSIYLCSARWGKNIQYFGAGTRLSVL.

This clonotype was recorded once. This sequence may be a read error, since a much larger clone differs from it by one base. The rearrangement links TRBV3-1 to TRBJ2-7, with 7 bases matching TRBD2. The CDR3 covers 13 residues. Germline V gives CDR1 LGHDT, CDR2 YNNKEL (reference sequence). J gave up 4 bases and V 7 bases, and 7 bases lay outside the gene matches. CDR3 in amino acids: CASMGGSGYEQYF. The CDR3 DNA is TGTGCCAGCATGGGCGGGAGTGGATACGAGCAGTACTTC.

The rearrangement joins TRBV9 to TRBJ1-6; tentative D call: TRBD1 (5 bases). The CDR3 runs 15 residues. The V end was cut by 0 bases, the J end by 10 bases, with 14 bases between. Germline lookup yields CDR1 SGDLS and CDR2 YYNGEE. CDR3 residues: CASSVEPRVNSPLHF. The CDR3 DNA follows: TGTGCCAGCAGCGTAGAGCCCAGGGTTAACTCACCCCTCCACTTT.

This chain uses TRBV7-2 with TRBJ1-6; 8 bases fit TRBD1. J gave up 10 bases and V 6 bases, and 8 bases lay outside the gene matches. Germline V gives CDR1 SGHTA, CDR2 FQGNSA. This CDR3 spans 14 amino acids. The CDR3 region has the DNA TGTGCCAGCAGACGCTCAGGGGGCCAGTCACCCCTCCACTTT. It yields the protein CASRRSGGQSPLHF.

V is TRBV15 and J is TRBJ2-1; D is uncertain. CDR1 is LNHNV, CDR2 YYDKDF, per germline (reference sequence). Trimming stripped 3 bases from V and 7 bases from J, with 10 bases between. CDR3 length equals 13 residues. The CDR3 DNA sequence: TGTGCCACCAGCAGCGACAAGCCGAATGAGCAGTTCTTC. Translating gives CATSSDKPNEQFF.

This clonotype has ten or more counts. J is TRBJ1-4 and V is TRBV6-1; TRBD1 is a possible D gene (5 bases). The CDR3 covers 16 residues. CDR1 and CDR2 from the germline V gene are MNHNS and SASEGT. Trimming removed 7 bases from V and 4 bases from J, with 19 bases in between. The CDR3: CASKGVGVGHNEKLFF. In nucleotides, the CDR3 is TGTGCCAGCAAAGGGGTCGGCGTAGGACATAATGAAAAACTGTTTTTT.

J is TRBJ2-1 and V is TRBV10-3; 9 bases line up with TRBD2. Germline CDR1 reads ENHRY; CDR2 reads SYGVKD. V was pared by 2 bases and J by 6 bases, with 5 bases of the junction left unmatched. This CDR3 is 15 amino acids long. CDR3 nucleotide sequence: TGTGCCATCAGTGAGCGGACTAGCGAGGCCAATGAGCAGTTCTTC. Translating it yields CAISERTSEANEQFF.

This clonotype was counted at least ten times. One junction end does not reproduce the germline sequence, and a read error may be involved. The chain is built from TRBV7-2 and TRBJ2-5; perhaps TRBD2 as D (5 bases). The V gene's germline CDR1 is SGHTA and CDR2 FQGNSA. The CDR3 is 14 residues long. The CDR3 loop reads CASSLTTTQKTQYF. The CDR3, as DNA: TGTGCCAGCAGCCTGACTACGACCCAAAAGACCCAGTACTTC.

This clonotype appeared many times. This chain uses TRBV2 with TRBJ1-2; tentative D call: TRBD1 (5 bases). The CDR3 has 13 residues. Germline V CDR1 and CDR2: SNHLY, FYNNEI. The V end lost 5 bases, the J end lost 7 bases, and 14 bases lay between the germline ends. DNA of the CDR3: TGTGCCAGCAGTTATCGGGGGGAGGTTGGCTACACCTTC. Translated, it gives CASSYRGEVGYTF.

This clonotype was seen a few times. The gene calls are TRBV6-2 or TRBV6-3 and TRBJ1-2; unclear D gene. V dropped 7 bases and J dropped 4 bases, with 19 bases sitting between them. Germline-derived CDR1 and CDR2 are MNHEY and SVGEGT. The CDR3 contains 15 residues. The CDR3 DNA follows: TGTGCCAGCAAGCCTCCGGTGGTTGGGTCCTATGGCTACACCTTC. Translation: CASKPPVVGSYGYTF.

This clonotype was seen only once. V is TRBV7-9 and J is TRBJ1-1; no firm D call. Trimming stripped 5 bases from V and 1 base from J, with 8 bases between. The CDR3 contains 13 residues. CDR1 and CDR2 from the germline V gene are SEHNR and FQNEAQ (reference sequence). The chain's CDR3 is CASSHQKNTEAFF. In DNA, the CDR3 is TGTGCCAGCAGCCATCAGAAGAACACTGAAGCTTTCTTT.

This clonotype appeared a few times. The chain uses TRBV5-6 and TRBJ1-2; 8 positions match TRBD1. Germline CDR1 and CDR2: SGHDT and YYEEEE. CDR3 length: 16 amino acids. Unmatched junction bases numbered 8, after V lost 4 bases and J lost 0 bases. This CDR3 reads CASSRRQGIANYGYTF. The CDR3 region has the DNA TGTGCCAGCAGCAGGAGACAGGGGATTGCTAACTATGGCTACACCTTC.

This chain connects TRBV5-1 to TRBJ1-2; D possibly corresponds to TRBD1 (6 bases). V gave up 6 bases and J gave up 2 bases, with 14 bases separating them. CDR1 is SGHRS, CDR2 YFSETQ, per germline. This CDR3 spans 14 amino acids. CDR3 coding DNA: TGCGCCAGCATGCCGGGGGCGTCCAACTATGGCTACACCTTC. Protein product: CASMPGASNYGYTF.

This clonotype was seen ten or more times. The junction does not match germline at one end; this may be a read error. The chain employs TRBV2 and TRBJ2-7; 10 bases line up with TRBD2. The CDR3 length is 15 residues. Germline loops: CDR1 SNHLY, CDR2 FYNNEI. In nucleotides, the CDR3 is TGTGCCAGCAGCGAAGTAGCGGGAGGCGCCTACGAGCAGTACTTC. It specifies CASSEVAGGAYEQYF. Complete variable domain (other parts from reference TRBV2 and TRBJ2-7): EPEVTQTPSHQVTQMGQEVILRCVPISNHLYFYWYRQILGQKVEFLVSFYNNEISEKSEIFDDQFSVERPDGSNFTLKIRSTKLEDSAMYFCASSEVAGGAYEQYFGPGTRLTVT.

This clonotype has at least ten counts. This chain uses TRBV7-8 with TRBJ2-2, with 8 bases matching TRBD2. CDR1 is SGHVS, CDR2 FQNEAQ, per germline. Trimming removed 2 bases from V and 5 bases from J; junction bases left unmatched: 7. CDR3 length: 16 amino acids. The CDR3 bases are TGTGCCAGCAGCTTATGGGGTAGCGGGAAAACCGGGGAGCTGTTTTTT. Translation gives CASSLWGSGKTGELFF.